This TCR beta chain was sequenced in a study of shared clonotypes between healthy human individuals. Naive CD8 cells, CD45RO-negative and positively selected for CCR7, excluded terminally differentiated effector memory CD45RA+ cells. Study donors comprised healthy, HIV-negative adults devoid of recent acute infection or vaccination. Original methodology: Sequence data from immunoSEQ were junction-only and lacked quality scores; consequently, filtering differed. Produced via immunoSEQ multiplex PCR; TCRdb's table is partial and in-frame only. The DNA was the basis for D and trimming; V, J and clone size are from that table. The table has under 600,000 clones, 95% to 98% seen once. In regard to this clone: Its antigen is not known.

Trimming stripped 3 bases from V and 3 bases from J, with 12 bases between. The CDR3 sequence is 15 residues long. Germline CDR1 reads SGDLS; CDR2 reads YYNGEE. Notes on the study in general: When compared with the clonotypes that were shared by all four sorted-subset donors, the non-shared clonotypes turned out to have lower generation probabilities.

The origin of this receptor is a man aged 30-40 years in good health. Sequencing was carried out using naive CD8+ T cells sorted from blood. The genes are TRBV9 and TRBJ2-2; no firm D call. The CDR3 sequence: CASSEQRKYTGELFF. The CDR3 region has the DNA TGTGCCAGCAGCGAACAGAGGAAGTACACCGGGGAGCTGTTTTTT. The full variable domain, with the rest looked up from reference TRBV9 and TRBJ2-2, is DSGVTQTPKHLITATGQRVTLRCSPRSGDLSVYWYQQSLDQGLQFLIQYYNGEERAKGNILERFSAQQFPDLHSELNLSSLELGDSALYFCASSEQRKYTGELFFGEGSRLTVL.